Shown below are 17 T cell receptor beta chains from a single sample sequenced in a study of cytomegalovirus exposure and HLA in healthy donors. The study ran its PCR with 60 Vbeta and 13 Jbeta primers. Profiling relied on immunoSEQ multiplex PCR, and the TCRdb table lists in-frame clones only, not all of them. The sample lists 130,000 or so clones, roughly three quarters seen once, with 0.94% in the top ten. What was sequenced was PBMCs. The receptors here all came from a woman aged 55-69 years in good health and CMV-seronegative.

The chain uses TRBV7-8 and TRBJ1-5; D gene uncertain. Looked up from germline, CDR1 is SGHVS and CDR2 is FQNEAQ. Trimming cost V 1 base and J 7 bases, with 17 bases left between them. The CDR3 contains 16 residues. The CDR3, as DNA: TGTGCCAGCAGCTTAGGAGGCGGGATAGCGGGGCAGCCCCAGCATTTT. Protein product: CASSLGGGIAGQPQHF.

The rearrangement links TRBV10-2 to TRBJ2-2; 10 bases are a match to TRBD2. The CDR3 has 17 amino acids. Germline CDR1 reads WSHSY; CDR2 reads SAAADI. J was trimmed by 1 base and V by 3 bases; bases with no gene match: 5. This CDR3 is CASSDFGLAENTGELFF. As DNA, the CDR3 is TGCGCCAGCAGTGACTTTGGACTAGCGGAGAACACCGGGGAGCTGTTTTTT.

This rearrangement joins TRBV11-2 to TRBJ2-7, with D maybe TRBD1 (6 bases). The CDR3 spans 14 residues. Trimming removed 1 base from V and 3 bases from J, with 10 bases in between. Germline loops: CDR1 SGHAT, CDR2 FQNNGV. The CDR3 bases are TGTGCCAGCAGCTTAGGAGGCAGGGGCTACGAGCAGTACTTC. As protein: CASSLGGRGYEQYF.

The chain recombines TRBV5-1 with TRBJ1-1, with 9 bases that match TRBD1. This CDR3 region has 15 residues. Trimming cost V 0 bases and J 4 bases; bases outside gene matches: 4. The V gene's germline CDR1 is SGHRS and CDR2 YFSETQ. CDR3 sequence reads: CASSLAGTGSTEAFF. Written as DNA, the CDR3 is TGCGCCAGCAGCTTGGCCGGGACAGGGAGCACTGAAGCTTTCTTT.

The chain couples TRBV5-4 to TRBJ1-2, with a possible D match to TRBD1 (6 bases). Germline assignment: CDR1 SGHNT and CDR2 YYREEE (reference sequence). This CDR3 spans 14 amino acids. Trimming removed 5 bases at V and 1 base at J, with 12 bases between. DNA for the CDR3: TGTGCCAGCAGGATGCAGGGGCTTAACTATGGCTACACCTTC. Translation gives CASRMQGLNYGYTF.

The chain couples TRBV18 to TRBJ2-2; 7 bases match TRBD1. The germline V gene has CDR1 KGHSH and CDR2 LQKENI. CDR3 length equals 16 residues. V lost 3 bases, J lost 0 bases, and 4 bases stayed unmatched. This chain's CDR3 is CASSPAGQANTGELFF. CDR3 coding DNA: TGTGCCAGCTCACCGGCCGGACAGGCGAACACCGGGGAGCTGTTTTTT.

CDR3 in amino acids: CASSSPTGGSEKLFF. CDR3 bases: TGTGCCAGCAGTAGCCCCACAGGGGGCAGTGAAAAACTGTTTTTT. The chain joins TRBV2 to TRBJ1-4; the match to TRBD1 covers 9 bases. J lost 7 bases, V lost 5 bases, and 8 bases had no gene match. The germline CDR1 and CDR2 sequences are SNHLY and FYNNEI. The CDR3 spans 15 residues. Full variable domain (outside the CDR3, taken from reference TRBV2 and TRBJ1-4): EPEVTQTPSHQVTQMGQEVILRCVPISNHLYFYWYRQILGQKVEFLVSFYNNEISEKSEIFDDQFSVERPDGSNFTLKIRSTKLEDSAMYFCASSSPTGGSEKLFFGSGTQLSVL.

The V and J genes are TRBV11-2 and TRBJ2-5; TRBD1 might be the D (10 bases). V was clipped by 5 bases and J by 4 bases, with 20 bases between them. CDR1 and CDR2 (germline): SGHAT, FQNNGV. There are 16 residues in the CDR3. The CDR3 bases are TGTGCCAGCAGCGGGCGGGGGGGACAGGGGTTAGAGACCCAGTACTTC. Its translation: CASSGRGGQGLETQYF. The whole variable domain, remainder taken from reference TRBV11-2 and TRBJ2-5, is EAGVAQSPRYKIIEKRQSVAFWCNPISGHATLYWYQQILGQGPKLLIQFQNNGVVDDSQLPKDRFSAERLKGVDSTLKIQPAKLEDSAVYLCASSGRGGQGLETQYFGPGTRLLVL.

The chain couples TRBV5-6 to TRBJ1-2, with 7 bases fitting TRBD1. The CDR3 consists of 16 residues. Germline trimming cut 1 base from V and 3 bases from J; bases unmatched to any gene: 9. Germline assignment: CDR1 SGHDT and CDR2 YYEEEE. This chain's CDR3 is CASSLWADRDHYGYTF. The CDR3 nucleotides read TGTGCCAGCAGCTTGTGGGCCGACAGGGACCACTATGGCTACACCTTC.

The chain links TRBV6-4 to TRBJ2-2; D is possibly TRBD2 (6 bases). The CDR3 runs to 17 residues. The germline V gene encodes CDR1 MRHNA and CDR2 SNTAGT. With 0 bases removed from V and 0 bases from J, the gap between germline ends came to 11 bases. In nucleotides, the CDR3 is TGTGCCAGCAGTGACTCGAATCTAGCGACGAACACCGGGGAGCTGTTTTTT. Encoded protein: CASSDSNLATNTGELFF.

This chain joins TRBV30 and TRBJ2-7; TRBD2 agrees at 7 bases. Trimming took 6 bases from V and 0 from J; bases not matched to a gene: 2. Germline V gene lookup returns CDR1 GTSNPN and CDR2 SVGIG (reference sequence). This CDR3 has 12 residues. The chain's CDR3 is CACLAASYEQYF. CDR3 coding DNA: TGTGCCTGTCTAGCGGCCTCCTACGAGCAGTACTTC. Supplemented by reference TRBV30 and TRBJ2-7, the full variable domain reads SQTIHQWPATLVQPVGSPLSLECTVEGTSNPNLYWYRQAAGRGLQLLFYSVGIGQISSEVPQNLSASRPQDRQFILSSKKLLLSDSGFYLCACLAASYEQYFGPGTRLTVT.

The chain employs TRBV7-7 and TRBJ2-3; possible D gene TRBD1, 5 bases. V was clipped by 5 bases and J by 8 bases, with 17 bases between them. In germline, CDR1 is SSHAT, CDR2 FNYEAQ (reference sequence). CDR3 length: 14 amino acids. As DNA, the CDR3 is TGTGCCAGCAGCGGACAAGGGGATGGGGCTACGCAGTATTTT. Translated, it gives CASSGQGDGATQYF.

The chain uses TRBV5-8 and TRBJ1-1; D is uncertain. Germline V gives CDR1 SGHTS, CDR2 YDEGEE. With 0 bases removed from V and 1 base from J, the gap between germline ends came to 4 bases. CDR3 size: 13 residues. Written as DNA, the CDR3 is TGTGCCAGCAGCTTGGGGAGGAACACTGAAGCTTTCTTT. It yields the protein CASSLGRNTEAFF.

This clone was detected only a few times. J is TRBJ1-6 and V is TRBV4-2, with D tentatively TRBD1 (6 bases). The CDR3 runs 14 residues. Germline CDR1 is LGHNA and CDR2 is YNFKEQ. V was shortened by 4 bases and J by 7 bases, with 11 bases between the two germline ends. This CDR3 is CASSLNRANSPLHF. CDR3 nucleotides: TGTGCCAGCAGCCTTAACAGGGCGAATTCACCCCTCCACTTT.

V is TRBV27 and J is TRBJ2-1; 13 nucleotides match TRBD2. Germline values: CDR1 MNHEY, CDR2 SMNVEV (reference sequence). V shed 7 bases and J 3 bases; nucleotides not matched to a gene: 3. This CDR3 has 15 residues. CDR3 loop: CASIGLAGVYNEQFF. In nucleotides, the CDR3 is TGTGCCAGCATCGGACTAGCGGGAGTCTACAATGAGCAGTTCTTC.

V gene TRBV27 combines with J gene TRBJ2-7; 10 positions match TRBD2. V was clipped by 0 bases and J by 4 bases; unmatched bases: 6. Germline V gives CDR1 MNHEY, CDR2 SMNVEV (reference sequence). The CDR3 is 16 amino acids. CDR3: CASSLSQTSGRYEQYF. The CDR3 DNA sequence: TGTGCCAGCAGTTTATCCCAGACTAGCGGGCGTTACGAGCAGTACTTC.

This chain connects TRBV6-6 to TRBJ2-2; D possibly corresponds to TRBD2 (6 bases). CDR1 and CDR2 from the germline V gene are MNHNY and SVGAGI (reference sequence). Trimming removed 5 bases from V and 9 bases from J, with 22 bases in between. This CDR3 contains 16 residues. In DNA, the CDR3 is TGTGCCAGCAGTCAGGGAGCGGAGGGCCCTCGCCGGGAGCTGTTTTTT. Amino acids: CASSQGAEGPRRELFF.